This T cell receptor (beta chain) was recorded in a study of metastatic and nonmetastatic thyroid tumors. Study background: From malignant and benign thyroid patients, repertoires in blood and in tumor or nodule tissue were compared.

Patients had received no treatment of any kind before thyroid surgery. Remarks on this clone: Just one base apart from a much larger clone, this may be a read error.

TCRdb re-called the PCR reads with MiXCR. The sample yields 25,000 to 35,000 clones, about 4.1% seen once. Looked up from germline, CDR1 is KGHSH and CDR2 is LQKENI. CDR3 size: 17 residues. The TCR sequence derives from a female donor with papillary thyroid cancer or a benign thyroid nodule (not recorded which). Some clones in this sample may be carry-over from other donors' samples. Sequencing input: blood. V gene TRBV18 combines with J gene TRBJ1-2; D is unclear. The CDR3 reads CASSPEAGPSFNYGHTF. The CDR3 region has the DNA TGTGCCAGCTCACCTGAGGCCGGACCCTCCTTTAACTATGGCCACACCTTC.